This T cell receptor (beta chain) came from a study of blood T cell repertoires in COVID-19. Study-wide context: Collection of acute and convalescent COVID-19 samples took place in the United States, Italy and Spain.

Germline V gene sequence: CDR1 SGHNT, CDR2 YENEEA. The ends lost 5 bases at V and 9 bases at J; junction bases unmatched: 9. The CDR3 covers 14 residues. Assay used: immunoSEQ multiplex PCR; TCRdb lists only in-frame clones, some missing. The sample yields fewer than 200,000 clones, roughly 84% seen once. The sequence came from a woman of 80 years or more with acute or convalescent COVID-19. This chain links TRBV11-3 with TRBJ2-1; the match to TRBD2 covers 8 bases. Sequences were obtained from peripheral blood. CDR3 in amino acids: CASSRSRGGSEQFF. The CDR3 region has the DNA TGTGCCAGCAGCCGCAGTCGGGGGGGTAGTGAGCAGTTCTTC. The whole variable domain, remainder taken from reference TRBV11-3 and TRBJ2-1, is EAGVVQSPRYKIIEKKQPVAFWCNPISGHNTLYWYLQNLGQGPELLIRYENEEAVDDSQLPKDRFSAERLKGVDSTLKIQPAELGDSAVYLCASSRSRGGSEQFFGPGTRLTVL.